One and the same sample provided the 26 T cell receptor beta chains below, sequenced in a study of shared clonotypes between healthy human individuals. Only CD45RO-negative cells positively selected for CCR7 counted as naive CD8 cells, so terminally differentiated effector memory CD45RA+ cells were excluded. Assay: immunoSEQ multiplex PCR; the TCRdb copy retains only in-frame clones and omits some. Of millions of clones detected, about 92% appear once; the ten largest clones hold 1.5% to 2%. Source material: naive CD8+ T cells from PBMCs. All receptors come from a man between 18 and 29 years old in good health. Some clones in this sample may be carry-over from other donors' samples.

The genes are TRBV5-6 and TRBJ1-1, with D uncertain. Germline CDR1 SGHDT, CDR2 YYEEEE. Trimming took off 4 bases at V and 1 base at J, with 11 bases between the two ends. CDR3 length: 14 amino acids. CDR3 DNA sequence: TGTGCCAGCAGCCCTACACAGAGGAACACTGAAGCTTTCTTT. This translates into CASSPTQRNTEAFF.

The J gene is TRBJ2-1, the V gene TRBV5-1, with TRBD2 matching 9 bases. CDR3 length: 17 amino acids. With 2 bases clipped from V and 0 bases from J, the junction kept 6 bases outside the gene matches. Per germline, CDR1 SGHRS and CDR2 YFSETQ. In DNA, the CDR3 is TGCGCCAGCAGCTTTTCGCGGGAGGGAAGCTCCTACAATGAGCAGTTCTTC. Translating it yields CASSFSREGSSYNEQFF.

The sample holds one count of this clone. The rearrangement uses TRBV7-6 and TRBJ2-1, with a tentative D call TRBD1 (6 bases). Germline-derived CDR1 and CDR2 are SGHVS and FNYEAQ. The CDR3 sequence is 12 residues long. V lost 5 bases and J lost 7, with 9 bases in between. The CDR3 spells CASSRRGNEQFF. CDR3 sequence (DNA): TGTGCCAGCAGCCGCAGGGGTAATGAGCAGTTCTTC. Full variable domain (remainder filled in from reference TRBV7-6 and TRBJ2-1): GAGVSQSPRYKVTKRGQDVALRCDPISGHVSLYWYRQALGQGPEFLTYFNYEAQQDKSGLPNDRFSAERPEGSISTLTIQRTEQRDSAMYRCASSRRGNEQFFGPGTRLTVL.

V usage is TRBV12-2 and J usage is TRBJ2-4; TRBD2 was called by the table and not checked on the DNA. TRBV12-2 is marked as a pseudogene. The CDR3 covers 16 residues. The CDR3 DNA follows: TGTGCAAGTCGCTACTCTCGGTATTGGGCCAAAAACATTCAGTACTTC. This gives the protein CASRYSRYWAKNIQYF.

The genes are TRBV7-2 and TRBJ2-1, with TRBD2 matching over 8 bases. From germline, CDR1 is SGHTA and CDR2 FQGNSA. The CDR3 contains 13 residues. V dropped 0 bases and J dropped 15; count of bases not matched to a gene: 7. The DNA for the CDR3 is TGTGCCAGCAGCTTAGCTCGGCGGGAGGAGAGGTTCTTC. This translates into CASSLARREERFF.

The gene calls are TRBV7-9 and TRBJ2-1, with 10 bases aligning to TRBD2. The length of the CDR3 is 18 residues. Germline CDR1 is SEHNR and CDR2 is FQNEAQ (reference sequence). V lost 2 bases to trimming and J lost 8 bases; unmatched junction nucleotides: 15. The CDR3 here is CASSLRRFPAGGWDEQFF. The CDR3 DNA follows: TGTGCCAGCAGCTTAAGGAGGTTTCCAGCGGGAGGGTGGGATGAGCAGTTCTTC.

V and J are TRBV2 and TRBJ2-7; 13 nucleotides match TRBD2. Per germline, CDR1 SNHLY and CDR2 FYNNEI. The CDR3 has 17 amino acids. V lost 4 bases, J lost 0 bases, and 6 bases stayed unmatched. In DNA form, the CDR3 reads TGTGCCAGCAGTGGGACTAGCGGGAGCCCCAACTCCTACGAGCAGTACTTC. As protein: CASSGTSGSPNSYEQYF. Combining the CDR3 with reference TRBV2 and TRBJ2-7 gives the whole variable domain EPEVTQTPSHQVTQMGQEVILRCVPISNHLYFYWYRQILGQKVEFLVSFYNNEISEKSEIFDDQFSVERPDGSNFTLKIRSTKLEDSAMYFCASSGTSGSPNSYEQYFGPGTRLTVT.

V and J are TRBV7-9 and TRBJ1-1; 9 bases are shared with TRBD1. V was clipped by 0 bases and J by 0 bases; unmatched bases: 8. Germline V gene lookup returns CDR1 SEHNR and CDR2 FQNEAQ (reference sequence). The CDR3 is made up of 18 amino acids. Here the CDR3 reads CASSLAGQGIYMNTEAFF. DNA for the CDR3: TGTGCCAGCAGCTTAGCCGGACAGGGGATATATATGAACACTGAAGCTTTCTTT.

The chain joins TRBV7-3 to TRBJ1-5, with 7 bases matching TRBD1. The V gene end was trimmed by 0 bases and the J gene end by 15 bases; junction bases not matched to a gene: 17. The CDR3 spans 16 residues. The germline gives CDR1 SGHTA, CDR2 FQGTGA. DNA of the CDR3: TGTGCCAGCAGCTTAACGTCGGGGACAGCGCAGGCATTTGGGCATTTT. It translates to CASSLTSGTAQAFGHF.

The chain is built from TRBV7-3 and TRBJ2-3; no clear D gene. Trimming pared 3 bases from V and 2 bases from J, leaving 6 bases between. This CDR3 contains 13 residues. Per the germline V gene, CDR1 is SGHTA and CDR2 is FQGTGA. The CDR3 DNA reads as TGTGCCAGCAGCTTTGTACACACAGATACGCAGTATTTT. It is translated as CASSFVHTDTQYF.

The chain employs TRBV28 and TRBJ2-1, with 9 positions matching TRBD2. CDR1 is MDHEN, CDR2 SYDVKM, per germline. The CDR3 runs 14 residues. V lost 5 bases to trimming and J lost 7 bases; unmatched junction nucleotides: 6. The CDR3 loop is CASSQAGGSNEQFF. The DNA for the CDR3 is TGTGCCAGCAGTCAAGCGGGAGGTAGTAATGAGCAGTTCTTC.

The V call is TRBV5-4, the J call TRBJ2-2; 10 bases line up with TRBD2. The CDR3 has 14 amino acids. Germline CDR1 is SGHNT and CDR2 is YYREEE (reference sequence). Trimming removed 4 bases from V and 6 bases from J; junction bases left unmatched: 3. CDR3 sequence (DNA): TGTGCCAGCAGCACGGGACTAGCGCCCGGGGAGCTGTTTTTT. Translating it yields CASSTGLAPGELFF. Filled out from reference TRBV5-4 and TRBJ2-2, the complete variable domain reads ETGVTQSPTHLIKTRGQQVTLRCSSQSGHNTVSWYQQALGQGPQFIFQYYREEENGRGNFPPRFSGLQFPNYSSELNVNALELDDSALYLCASSTGLAPGELFFGEGSRLTVL.

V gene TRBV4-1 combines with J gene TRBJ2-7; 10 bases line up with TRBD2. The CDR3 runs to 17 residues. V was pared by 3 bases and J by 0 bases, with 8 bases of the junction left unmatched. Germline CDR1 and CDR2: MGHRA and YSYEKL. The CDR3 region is CASSHMGRTSGSYEQYF. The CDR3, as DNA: TGCGCCAGCAGCCATATGGGGAGGACTAGCGGCTCCTACGAGCAGTACTTC.

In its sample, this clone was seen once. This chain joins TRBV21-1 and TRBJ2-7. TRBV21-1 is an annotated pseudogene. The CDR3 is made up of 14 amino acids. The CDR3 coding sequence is TGTGCCAGCAGCAAAGGGAGGGGGGACTACGAGCAGTACTTC. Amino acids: CASSKGRGDYEQYF.

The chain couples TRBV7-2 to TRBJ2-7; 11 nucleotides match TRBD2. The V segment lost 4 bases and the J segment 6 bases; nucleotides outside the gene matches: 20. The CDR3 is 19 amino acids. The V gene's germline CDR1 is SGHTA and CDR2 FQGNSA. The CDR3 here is CASSSHRPTSGALVGEQYF. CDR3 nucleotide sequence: TGTGCCAGCAGCTCCCACCGACCGACTAGCGGGGCCCTGGTTGGCGAGCAGTACTTC.

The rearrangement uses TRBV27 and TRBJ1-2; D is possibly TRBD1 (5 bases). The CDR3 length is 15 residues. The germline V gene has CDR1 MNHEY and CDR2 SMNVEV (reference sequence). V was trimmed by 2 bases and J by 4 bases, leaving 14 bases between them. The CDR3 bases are TGTGCCAGCAGTTTAGTGGGGCAGGGTCCCTATGGCTACACCTTC. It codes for CASSLVGQGPYGYTF.

In DNA, the CDR3 is TGTGCCAGCAGCTCCCCAGGGACAGTCGAAGCTTTCTTT. Residues: CASSSPGTVEAFF. The J gene is TRBJ1-1, the V gene TRBV7-9; 7 bases match TRBD1. Trimming cost V 4 bases and J 8 bases; bases outside gene matches: 7. The germline gives CDR1 SEHNR, CDR2 FQNEAQ (reference sequence). This CDR3 contains 13 residues.

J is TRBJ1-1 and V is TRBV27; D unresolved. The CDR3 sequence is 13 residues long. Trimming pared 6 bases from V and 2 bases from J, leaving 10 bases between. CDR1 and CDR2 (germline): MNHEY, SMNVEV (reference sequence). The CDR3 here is CASRTDINTEAFF. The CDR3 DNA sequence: TGTGCCAGCAGAACTGACATAAACACTGAAGCTTTCTTT.

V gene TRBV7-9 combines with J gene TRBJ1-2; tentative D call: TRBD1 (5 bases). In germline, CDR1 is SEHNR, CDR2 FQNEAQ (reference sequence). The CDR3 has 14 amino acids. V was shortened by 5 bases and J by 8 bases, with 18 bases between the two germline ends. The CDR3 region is CASSRGDLLYGYTF. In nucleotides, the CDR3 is TGTGCCAGCAGCCGAGGGGATCTTCTTTACGGCTACACCTTC. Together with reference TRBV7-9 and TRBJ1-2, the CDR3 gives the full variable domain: DTGVSQNPRHKITKRGQNVTFRCDPISEHNRLYWYRQTLGQGPEFLTYFQNEAQLEKSRLLSDRFSAERPKGSFSTLEIQRTEQGDSAMYLCASSRGDLLYGYTFGSGTRLTVV.

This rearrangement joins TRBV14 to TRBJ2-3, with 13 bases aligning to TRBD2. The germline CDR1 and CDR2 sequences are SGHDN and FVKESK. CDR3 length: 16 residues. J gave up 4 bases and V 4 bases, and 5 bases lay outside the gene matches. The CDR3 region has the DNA TGTGCCAGCAGCCCTTGGACTAGCGGGAGCGCAGATACGCAGTATTTT. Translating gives CASSPWTSGSADTQYF.

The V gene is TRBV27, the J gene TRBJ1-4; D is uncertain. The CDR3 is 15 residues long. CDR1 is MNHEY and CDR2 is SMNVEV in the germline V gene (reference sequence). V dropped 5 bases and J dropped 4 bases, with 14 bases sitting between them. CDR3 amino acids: CASSLGPGFNEKLFF. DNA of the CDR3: TGTGCCAGCAGTCTCGGGCCTGGGTTTAATGAAAAACTGTTTTTT.

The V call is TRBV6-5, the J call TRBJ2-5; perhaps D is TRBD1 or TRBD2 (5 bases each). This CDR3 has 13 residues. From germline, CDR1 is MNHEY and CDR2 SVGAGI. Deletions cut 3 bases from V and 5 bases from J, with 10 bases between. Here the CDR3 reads CASSYNEGETQYF. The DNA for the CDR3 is TGTGCCAGCAGTTATAACGAGGGGGAGACCCAGTACTTC.

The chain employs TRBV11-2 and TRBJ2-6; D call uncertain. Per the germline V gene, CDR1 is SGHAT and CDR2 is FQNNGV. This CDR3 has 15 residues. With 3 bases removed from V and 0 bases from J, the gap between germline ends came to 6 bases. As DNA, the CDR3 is TGTGCCAGCAGCTTGGCGATCTCTGGGGCCAACGTCCTGACTTTC. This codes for CASSLAISGANVLTF.

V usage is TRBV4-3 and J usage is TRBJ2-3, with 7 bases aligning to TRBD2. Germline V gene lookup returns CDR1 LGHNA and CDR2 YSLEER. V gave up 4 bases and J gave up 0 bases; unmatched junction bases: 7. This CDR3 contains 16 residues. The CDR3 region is CASSLETSRSTDTQYF. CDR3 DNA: TGCGCCAGCAGCCTAGAGACTAGCCGCAGCACAGATACGCAGTATTTT.

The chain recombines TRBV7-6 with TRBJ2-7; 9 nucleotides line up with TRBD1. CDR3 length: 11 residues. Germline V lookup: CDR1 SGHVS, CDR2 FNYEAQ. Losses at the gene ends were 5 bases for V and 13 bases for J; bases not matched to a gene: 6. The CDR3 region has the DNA TGTGCCAGCAGCACAGGACAGGGGAAATACTTC. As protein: CASSTGQGKYF.

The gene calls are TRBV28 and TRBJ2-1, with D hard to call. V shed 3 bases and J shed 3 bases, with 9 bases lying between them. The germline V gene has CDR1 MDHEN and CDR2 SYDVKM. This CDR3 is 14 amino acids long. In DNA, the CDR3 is TGTGCCAGCAGTTTCGAGGATTTCTACAATGAGCAGTTCTTC. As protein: CASSFEDFYNEQFF.